One sample yielded the 21 T cell receptor beta chains listed below, sequenced in a study of identical twins. Via MiXCR, TCRdb re-called the 5' RACE reads, giving one row per CDR3 protein. Of hundreds of thousands of distinct CDR3 sequences listed, about 14% are singletons. Sequencing was done on a sample of memory (CD45RO+) T cells sorted from blood. Every receptor here comes from a woman between 18 and 30 years old in good health.

The genes are TRBV28 and TRBJ2-7; TRBD1 might be the D (6 bases). V lost 5 bases and J lost 2, with 22 bases in between. CDR1 and CDR2 from the germline V gene are MDHEN and SYDVKM. CDR3 length: 17 amino acids. The CDR3 protein is CASSLSDSQAYTYEQYF. CDR3 DNA sequence: TGTGCCAGCAGTCTCTCGGACAGTCAGGCCTATACCTACGAGCAGTACTTC.

This clonotype came up many times. V is TRBV11-2 and J is TRBJ1-1, with D unclear. The CDR3 is made up of 13 amino acids. V lost 5 bases and J lost 1, with 8 bases in between. Germline V CDR1 and CDR2: SGHAT, FQNNGV. The CDR3 region has the DNA TGTGCCAGCAGCATCGATAAGAACACTGAAGCTTTCTTT. It translates to CASSIDKNTEAFF.

This clonotype turned up a few times. The chain carries TRBV5-1 and TRBJ2-3; 15 positions agree with TRBD2. The CDR3 has 17 amino acids. The J segment lost 2 bases and the V segment lost 4 bases, leaving 5 bases of the junction unmatched. CDR1 SGHRS and CDR2 YFSETQ come from the germline V gene. CDR3 protein: CASSTGLAGGNTDTQYF. CDR3 DNA: TGCGCCAGCAGCACGGGACTAGCGGGAGGAAACACAGATACGCAGTATTTT.

This clonotype showed up many times. The rearrangement joins TRBV5-1 to TRBJ1-2; D not certain. The CDR3 sequence is 14 residues long. Germline CDR1 SGHRS, CDR2 YFSETQ. V lost 5 bases and J lost 3, with 14 bases in between. CDR3 DNA: TGCGCCAGCAGAAAGATGGTAACGGACTATGGCTACACCTTC. It is translated as CASRKMVTDYGYTF.

The sample holds many counts of this clonotype. In nucleotides, the CDR3 is TGTGCCAGCAGATCTGGCCCACTGAACGAGCAGTACTTC. Amino acids: CASRSGPLNEQYF. This sequence joins TRBV6-1 and TRBJ2-7; D remains unclear. V gave up 6 bases and J gave up 5 bases, with 14 bases separating them. The CDR3 contains 13 residues. The germline V gene has CDR1 MNHNS and CDR2 SASEGT.

This clonotype has just a few counts. This sequence joins TRBV12-3 or TRBV12-4 and TRBJ2-7; 8 bases fit TRBD1. The V gene end was trimmed by 4 bases and the J gene end by 6 bases; junction bases not matched to a gene: 5. The CDR3 sequence is 13 residues long. The chain's CDR3 is CASSSRQGREQYF. CDR3 coding DNA: TGTGCCAGCAGTTCCAGACAGGGGCGCGAGCAGTACTTC.

The chain employs TRBV12-5 and TRBJ2-3; the D call may be TRBD1 or TRBD2 (5 bases each). The V end lost 2 bases, the J end lost 10 bases, and 22 bases lay between the germline ends. This CDR3 is built from 16 residues. CDR1 and CDR2 from the germline V gene are LGHNT and FRNRAP. This chain's CDR3 is CASGLPYGPGTGPQYF. The CDR3 region has the DNA TGTGCTAGTGGTTTGCCTTACGGCCCAGGGACCGGGCCGCAGTATTTT.

The chain employs TRBV9 and TRBJ2-7, with unresolved D. This CDR3 has 15 amino acids. The ends were cut back, 3 bases at V and 0 bases at J, with 13 bases in the middle. Germline CDR1 SGDLS, CDR2 YYNGEE. The CDR3 coding sequence is TGTGCCAGCAGCGCTGGGGTGGGGTACTCCTACGAGCAGTACTTC. Protein product: CASSAGVGYSYEQYF.

This clonotype was seen a handful of times. V is TRBV12-3 or TRBV12-4 and J is TRBJ1-1; D unclear. The CDR3 has 12 amino acids. Trimming shortened V by 7 bases and J by 1 base, and 7 bases separated the two germline ends. CDR3 DNA sequence: TGTGCCAGCACTCAGACGAACACTGAAGCTTTCTTT. It translates to CASTQTNTEAFF.

The chain has TRBV12-3 or TRBV12-4 and TRBJ2-7; D is possibly TRBD1 (6 bases). V lost 6 bases and J 6 bases, leaving 12 bases between the germline ends. CDR3 size: 12 residues. The DNA of the CDR3 is TGTGCCAGCAGCCCCCAGGGGCGCGAGCAGTACTTC. Translated, it gives CASSPQGREQYF.

This clonotype came up a few times. The genes are TRBV20-1 and TRBJ2-1; TRBD2 aligns across 7 bases. J gave up 9 bases and V 6 bases, and 11 bases lay outside the gene matches. Germline loops: CDR1 DFQATT, CDR2 SNEGSKA (reference sequence). CDR3 length: 13 amino acids. In DNA form, the CDR3 reads TGCAGTGCCCCTCCCAGCGGGGTTAGTGAGCAGTTCTTC. It translates to CSAPPSGVSEQFF.

This clonotype has only a few counts. The chain carries TRBV7-2 and TRBJ2-2; 8 bases agree with TRBD2. Germline CDR1 is SGHTA and CDR2 is FQGNSA. The V segment lost 5 bases and the J segment 3 bases; nucleotides outside the gene matches: 5. This CDR3 has 15 residues. The CDR3 coding sequence is TGTGCCAGCAGCCATCGGACTAGCTACACCGGGGAGCTGTTTTTT. Translation: CASSHRTSYTGELFF.

There are a few counts of this clonotype. CDR3 sequence (DNA): TGCAGCTTCAGAGCGGCGGGAGGCGAGCAGTTCTTC. Protein product: CSFRAAGGEQFF. The chain is built from TRBV29-1 and TRBJ2-1, with 8 bases aligning to TRBD2. V lost 8 bases, J lost 10 bases, and 10 bases stayed unmatched. The germline gives CDR1 SQVTM, CDR2 ANQGSEA. The CDR3 consists of 12 residues.

The chain joins TRBV7-6 to TRBJ2-1; TRBD2 might be the D (6 bases). This CDR3 has 15 amino acids. V lost 5 bases, J lost 4 bases, and 15 bases lay in between. CDR1 and CDR2 from the germline V gene are SGHVS and FNYEAQ. Here the CDR3 DNA reads TGTGCCAGCAGCCCTGGCCGGGGGAGGTACAATGAGCAGTTCTTC. Protein: CASSPGRGRYNEQFF. The variable domain in full, with the rest retrieved from reference TRBV7-6 and TRBJ2-1, is GAGVSQSPRYKVTKRGQDVALRCDPISGHVSLYWYRQALGQGPEFLTYFNYEAQQDKSGLPNDRFSAERPEGSISTLTIQRTEQRDSAMYRCASSPGRGRYNEQFFGPGTRLTVL.

This clonotype was counted a few times. V gene TRBV7-9 combines with J gene TRBJ1-1; TRBD1 is a possible D gene (6 bases). V was shortened by 11 bases and J by 1 base, with 14 bases between the two germline ends. This CDR3 contains 13 residues. Germline values: CDR1 SEHNR, CDR2 FQNEAQ (reference sequence). The CDR3 nucleotides read TGTGCCGGAAGACAGGTGGAGAACACTGAAGCTTTCTTT. This encodes CAGRQVENTEAFF.

J is TRBJ2-3 and V is TRBV18; TRBD2 matches at 7 bases. V trimming: 3 bases; J trimming: 6 bases; junction bases outside the gene matches: 12. Germline CDR1 reads KGHSH; CDR2 reads LQKENI. CDR3 length: 16 residues. CDR3 residues: CASSPPRGRGPDTQYF. The CDR3 region has the DNA TGTGCCAGCTCACCTCCTCGCGGGAGAGGGCCCGATACGCAGTATTTT.

The chain has TRBV3-1 and TRBJ2-7; weak D call: TRBD2 (5 bases). Germline values: CDR1 LGHDT, CDR2 YNNKEL (reference sequence). The CDR3 runs 12 residues. With 1 base removed from V and 5 bases from J, the gap between germline ends came to 6 bases. The CDR3 reads CASSQAGDEQYF. The CDR3 nucleotides are TGTGCCAGCAGCCAAGCCGGGGACGAGCAGTACTTC.

In this sample, this clonotype turned up a few times. The chain carries TRBV18 and TRBJ2-5, with 9 bases lining up with TRBD1. J lost 5 bases, V lost 2 bases, and 6 bases had no gene match. This CDR3 is 15 amino acids long. Germline CDR1 KGHSH, CDR2 LQKENI. CDR3 sequence: CASSPRTGVGETQYF. The CDR3 DNA reads TGTGCCAGCTCACCAAGGACAGGGGTCGGGGAGACCCAGTACTTC.

This clonotype has only a few counts. The chain carries TRBV28 and TRBJ2-3, with D perhaps TRBD1 or TRBD2 (5 bases each). The CDR3 is 14 residues long. Germline assignment: CDR1 MDHEN and CDR2 SYDVKM. The germline V and J ends were trimmed by 8 bases and 8 bases, with 20 bases remaining between them. The CDR3 region has the DNA TGTGCCAGCCTGGGGGTCGTGGGTGTAGGTACGCAGTATTTT. This codes for CASLGVVGVGTQYF.

In this sample, this clonotype turned up a few times. V usage is TRBV6-5 and J usage is TRBJ2-5, with D maybe TRBD2 (5 bases). Trimming pared 2 bases from V and 5 bases from J, leaving 15 bases between. Germline CDR1 reads MNHEY; CDR2 reads SVGAGI. There are 15 residues in the CDR3. CDR3 sequence: CASSYGLPVGETQYF. CDR3 sequence (DNA): TGTGCCAGCAGTTACGGACTCCCTGTTGGGGAGACCCAGTACTTC.

The sample holds many counts of this clonotype. This rearrangement joins TRBV5-1 to TRBJ2-7, with D perhaps TRBD1 or TRBD2 (5 bases each). The V end lost 0 bases, the J end lost 5 bases, and 12 bases lay between the germline ends. Germline V gene sequence: CDR1 SGHRS, CDR2 YFSETQ. The CDR3 has 14 residues. The CDR3 spells CASSLVGTKDEQYF. DNA of the CDR3: TGCGCCAGCAGCTTGGTCGGGACCAAGGACGAGCAGTACTTC.